Below, one T cell receptor beta chain is given with its context. Its specific antigen is unknown. Nothing much larger sits one base from this clone, and base qualities are not available. Looking up the germline V gene yields CDR1 SGHDT and CDR2 YYEEEE. The CDR3 runs 17 amino acids, cysteine and phenylalanine included. Of the read, only the CDR3 DNA is kept; its 51 bases are in frame from base 1. Synthetic TCR analog templates were spiked into each PCR to estimate absolute template abundance from read counts. Using the immunoSEQ assay, TCRbeta CDR3 regions were amplified from genomic DNA with bias-controlled V and J gene primers. Sequencing of rearranged TCRbeta segments was performed at approximately 20X coverage. In the paper's pipeline: Clustering was used to correct sequencing errors, and CDR3s were annotated against IMGT so that V, D and J genes could be assigned. Downstream analyses used only productive TCRbeta rearrangements, leaving out any out-of-frame or stop-codon sequences. Clonality was computed as one minus Shannon entropy normalized by the log of the number of unique productive sequences. Fisher's exact test with Benjamini-Hochberg correction, at a threshold of adjusted p below 0.01, was used to find clones that differed between time points or between blood and tumor. The table comes from immuneACCESS by way of TCRdb, which keeps in-frame sequences with V and J called. Part of the clones is missing from these tables; in studies checked, under half for an unresolved V gene and the rest for unknown reasons. V and J calls and clone size are those listed in that table; D and trimming were worked out from the DNA. This sample comprises about 30,000 clones, 75% to 90% of them detected only once. The ten largest clones take up roughly 14% of the sample.

This sample was included in a study of PD-L1 blockade in urothelial cancer (dated by TCRdb to the late 2010s). Context from the whole study: Every patient began therapy at some point between 2013 and 2015 and was given atezolizumab 1,200 mg intravenously every 3 weeks. About 90% of the roughly 29 patients were identified as males with urothelial cancer of bladder origin, and a prior smoking history was reported by 18 of 29 patients. An ECOG performance status of 0 or 1 was recorded for the patients, and 0 to 3 prior chemotherapy regimens had been received by the patients. Blood samples were analyzed at two time points: 3 weeks after treatment start (second dose) and 6 weeks after treatment start. Blood samples yielded a median of around 150,000 T cells and more than 75,000 unique TCRs, with median clonality around 0.083. The study was an exploratory multi-omic analysis of somatic, immune and clinical correlates of response to PD-L1 blockade with atezolizumab in urothelial cancer. Pretreatment tumor samples, along with matched peripheral blood collected serially before and after atezolizumab treatment, underwent TCR sequencing. Durable clinical benefit was defined as progression-free survival longer than 6 months, and TCR features were also tested against progression-free and overall survival. Whole exome sequencing and RNA sequencing of pretreatment tumors were performed alongside TCR sequencing in the same patients. Roughly ten patients achieved durable clinical benefit and 15 to 20 did not. Pretreatment blood TCR-seq was available for about 27 patients, at least one posttreatment blood collection was obtained for around 25 patients, and tumor TCR-seq was available for around 25 patients.

This specimen's time point label, interpreted: pretreatment peripheral blood. The cohort comprised roughly 30 patients with locally advanced or metastatic urothelial carcinoma treated at Memorial Sloan Kettering on a trial protocol. Peripheral blood mononuclear cells were collected pretreatment and during treatment, at between 1 and 8 total time points per patient. The Qiagen DNeasy Blood extraction kit was used to purify genomic DNA from total PBMCs and tumor samples. PBMCs were collected pretreatment and during treatment, and were isolated and stored as previously described. The paper's findings and limits, for the study overall: Improved progression-free and overall survival was found to be associated with pretreatment peripheral blood TCR clonality below the median. Among patients with durable benefit, tumor-associated TCR clones showed greater expansion in peripheral blood 3 weeks after treatment started (n = 22, p = 0.022). Small sample size (n ≈ 30) and many exploratory analyses mean the results are intended to be hypothesis-generating.

This receptor was identified in a man between 60 and 70 years old with urothelial cancer. This chain is built from TRBV5-6 and TRBJ2-5, and 7 junctional nucleotides match TRBD1. The J call may be mistaken, given a closer DNA end match to TRBJ2-7. Sequenced here: PBMCs, sampled around atezolizumab (anti-PD-L1) treatment. The DNA is as follows: TGTGCCAGCAACACTCTGGTGGACAGGACCCTATCTTCCGAGCAGTACTTC. Its product reads: CASNTLVDRTLSSEQYF.